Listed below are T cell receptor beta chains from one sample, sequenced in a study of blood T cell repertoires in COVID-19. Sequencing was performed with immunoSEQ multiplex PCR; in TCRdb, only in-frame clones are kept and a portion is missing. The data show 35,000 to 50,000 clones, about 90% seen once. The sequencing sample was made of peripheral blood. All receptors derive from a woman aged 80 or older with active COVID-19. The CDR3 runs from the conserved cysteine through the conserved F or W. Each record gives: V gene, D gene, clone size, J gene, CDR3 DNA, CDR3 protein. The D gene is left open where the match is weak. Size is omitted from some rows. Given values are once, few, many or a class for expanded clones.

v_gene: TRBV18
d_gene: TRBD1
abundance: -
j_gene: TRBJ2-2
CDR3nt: TGTGCCAGCTCACCACCAATTTTCGGACAGGGCCCCACCGGGGAGCTGTTTTTT
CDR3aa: CASSPPIFGQGPTGELFF

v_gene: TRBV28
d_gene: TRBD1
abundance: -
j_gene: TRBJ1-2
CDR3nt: TGTGCCAGCAGTCTGAGGACAGGGACTAAGGATGGCTACACCTTC
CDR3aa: CASSLRTGTKDGYTF

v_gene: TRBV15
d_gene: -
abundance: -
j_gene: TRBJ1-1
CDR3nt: TGTGCCACCAGCAGAGATAGGGGGGGTTGGACTGAAGCTTTCTTT
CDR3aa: CATSRDRGGWTEAFF

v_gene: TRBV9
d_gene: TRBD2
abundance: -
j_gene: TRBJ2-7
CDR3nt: TGTGCCAGCAGCGGACCCGAGACTAGCGGGGGCCCCTACGAGCAGTACTTC
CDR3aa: CASSGPETSGGPYEQYF

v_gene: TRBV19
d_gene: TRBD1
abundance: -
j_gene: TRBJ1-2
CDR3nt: TGTGCCAGTAGGACAGGGGGCGCGGAGGACTATGGCTACACCTTC
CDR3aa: CASRTGGAEDYGYTF

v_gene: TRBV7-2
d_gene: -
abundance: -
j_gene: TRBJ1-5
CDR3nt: TGTGCCAGCAGCTTAGAGGGGTATGGCAATCAGCCCCAGCATTTT
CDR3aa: CASSLEGYGNQPQHF

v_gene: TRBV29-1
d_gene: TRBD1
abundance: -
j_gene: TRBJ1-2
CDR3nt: TGCAGTTTCAAAACAGGGGGTGACTATGGCTACACCTTC
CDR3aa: CSFKTGGDYGYTF

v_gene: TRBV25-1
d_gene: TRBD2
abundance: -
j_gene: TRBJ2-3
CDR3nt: TGTGCCAGCAGTCCCGGACTAGCGCTTAGCACAGATACGCAGTATTTT
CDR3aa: CASSPGLALSTDTQYF

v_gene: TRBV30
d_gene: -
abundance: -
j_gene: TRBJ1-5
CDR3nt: TGTGCCTGGAGTCCTGGGCGCGATCAGCCCCAGCATTTT
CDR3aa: CAWSPGRDQPQHF

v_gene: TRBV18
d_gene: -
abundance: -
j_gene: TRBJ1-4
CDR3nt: TGTGCCAGCTCACCAAGCGCCAGGGTTGACGAAAAACTGTTTTTT
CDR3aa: CASSPSARVDEKLFF

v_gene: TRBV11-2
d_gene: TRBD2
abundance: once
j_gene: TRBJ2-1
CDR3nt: TGTGCCAGCAGCTTAGTGAGCGGGGGGGCCGCTGAGCAGTTCTTC
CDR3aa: CASSLVSGGAAEQFF

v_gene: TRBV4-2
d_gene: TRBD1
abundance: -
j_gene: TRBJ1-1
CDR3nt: TGTGCCAGCAGCCCCCGGACAGGAACGAACACTGAAGCTTTCTTT
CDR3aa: CASSPRTGTNTEAFF

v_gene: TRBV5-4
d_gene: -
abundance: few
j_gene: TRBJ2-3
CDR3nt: TGTGCCAGCAGCTTGGATAGTCTGGTAGATACGCAGTATTTT
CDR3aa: CASSLDSLVDTQYF

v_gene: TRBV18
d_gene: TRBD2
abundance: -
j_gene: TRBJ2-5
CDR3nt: TGTGCCAGCTCACCGGGACTAGCGGGGCACCAAGAGACCCAGTACTTC
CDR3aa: CASSPGLAGHQETQYF

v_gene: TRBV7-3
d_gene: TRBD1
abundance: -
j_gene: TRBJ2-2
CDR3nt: TGTGCCAGCAGGCGGGGACAGGGGGCCGGCGGGGAGCTGTTTTTT
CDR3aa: CASRRGQGAGGELFF

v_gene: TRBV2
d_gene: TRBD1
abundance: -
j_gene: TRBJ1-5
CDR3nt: TGTGCCAGCAGCCAACAGGGGTGGAATCAGCCCCAGCATTTT
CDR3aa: CASSQQGWNQPQHF

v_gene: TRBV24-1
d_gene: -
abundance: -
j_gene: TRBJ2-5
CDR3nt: TGTGCCACCAGTGATTTTCAGGACAGACAAGAGACCCAGTACTTC
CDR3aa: CATSDFQDRQETQYF

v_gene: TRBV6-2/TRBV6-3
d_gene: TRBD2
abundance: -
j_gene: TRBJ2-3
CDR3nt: TGTGCCAGCAGTTACGCTTCCAGCGGGGGAGCCGATACGCAGTATTTT
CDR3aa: CASSYASSGGADTQYF

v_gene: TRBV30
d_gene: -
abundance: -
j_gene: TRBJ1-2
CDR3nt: TGTGCCTGGAGTGTAGGTGGGGCGTCGTATGGCTACACCTTC
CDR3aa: CAWSVGGASYGYTF

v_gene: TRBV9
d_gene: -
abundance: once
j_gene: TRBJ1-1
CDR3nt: TGTGCCAGCAGCGTATCTCTATTGAACACTGAAGCTTTCTTT
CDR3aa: CASSVSLLNTEAFF

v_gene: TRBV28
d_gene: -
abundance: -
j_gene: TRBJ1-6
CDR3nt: TGTGCCAGCTGGGCAATCGGTTCACCCCTCCACTTT
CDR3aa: CASWAIGSPLHF

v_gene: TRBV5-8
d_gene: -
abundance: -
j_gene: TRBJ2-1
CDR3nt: TGTGCCAGCAAAGGGGGTAGTCAGGGCTCCTACAATGAGCAGTTCTTC
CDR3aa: CASKGGSQGSYNEQFF

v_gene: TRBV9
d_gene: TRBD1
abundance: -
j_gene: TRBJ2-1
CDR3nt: TGTGCCAGCAGCCCTACAAGTCTCGGGACAGGGGGCTTGCATGAGCAGTTCTTC
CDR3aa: CASSPTSLGTGGLHEQFF

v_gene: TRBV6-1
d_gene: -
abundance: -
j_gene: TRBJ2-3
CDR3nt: TGTGCCAGCAGGGCTACTAGTGACGGATTAGATACGCAGTATTTT
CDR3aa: CASRATSDGLDTQYF